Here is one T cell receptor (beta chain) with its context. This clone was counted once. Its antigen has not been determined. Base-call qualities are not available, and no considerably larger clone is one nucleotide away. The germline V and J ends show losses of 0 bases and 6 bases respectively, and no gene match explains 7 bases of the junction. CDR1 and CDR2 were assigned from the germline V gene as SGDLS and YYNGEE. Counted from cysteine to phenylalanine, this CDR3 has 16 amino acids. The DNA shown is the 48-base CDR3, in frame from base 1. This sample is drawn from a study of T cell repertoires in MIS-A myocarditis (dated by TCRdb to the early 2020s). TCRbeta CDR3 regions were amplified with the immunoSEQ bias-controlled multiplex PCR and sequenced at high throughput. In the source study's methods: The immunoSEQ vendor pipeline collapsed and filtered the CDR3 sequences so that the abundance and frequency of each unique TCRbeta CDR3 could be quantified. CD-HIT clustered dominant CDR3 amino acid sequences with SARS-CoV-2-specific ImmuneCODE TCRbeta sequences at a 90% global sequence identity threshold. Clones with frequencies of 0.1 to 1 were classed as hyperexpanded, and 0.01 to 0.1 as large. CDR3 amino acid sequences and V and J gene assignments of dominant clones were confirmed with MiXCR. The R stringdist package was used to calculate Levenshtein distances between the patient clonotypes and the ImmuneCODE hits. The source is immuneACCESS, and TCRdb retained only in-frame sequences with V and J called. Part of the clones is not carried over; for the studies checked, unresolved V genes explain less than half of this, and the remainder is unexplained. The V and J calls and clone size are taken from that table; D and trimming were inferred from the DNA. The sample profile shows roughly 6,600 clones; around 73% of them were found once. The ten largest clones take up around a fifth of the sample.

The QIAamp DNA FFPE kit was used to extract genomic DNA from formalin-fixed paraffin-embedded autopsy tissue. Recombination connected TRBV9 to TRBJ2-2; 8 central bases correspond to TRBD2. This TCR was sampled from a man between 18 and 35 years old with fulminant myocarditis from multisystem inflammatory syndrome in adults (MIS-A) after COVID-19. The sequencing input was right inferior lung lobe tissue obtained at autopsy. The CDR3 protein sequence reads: CASSVVAGGLAGELFF. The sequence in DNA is TGTGCCAGCAGCGTAGTTGCGGGGGGCCTAGCCGGGGAGCTGTTTTTT. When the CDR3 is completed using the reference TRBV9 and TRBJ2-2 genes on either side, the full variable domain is DSGVTQTPKHLITATGQRVTLRCSPRSGDLSVYWYQQSLDQGLQFLIQYYNGEERAKGNILERFSAQQFPDLHSELNLSSLELGDSALYFCASSVVAGGLAGELFFGEGSRLTVL.